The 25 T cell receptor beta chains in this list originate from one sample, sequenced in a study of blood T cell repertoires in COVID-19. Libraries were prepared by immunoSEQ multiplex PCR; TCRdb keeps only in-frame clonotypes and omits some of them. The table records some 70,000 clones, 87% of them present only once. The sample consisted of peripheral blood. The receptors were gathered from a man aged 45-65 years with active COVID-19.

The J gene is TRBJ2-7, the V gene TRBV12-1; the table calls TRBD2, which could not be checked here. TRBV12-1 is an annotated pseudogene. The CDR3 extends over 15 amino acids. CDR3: CASSFTRGGPYEQYF. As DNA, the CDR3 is TGTGCCAGCAGCTTTACGCGGGGGGGCCCCTACGAGCAGTACTTC.

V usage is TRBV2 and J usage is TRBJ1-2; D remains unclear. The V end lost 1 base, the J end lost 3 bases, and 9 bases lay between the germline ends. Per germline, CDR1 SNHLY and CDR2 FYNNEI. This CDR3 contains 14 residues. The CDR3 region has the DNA TGTGCCAGCAGTGAAGGTCAGGTCTACTATGGCTACACCTTC. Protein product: CASSEGQVYYGYTF.

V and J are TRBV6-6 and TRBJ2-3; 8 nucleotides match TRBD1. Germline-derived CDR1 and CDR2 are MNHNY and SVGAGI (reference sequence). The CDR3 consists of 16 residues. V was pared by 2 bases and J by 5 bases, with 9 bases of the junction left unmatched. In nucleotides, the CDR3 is TGTGCCAGCAGTTACGGTGAGACAGGGGAGTTAGATACGCAGTATTTT. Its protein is CASSYGETGELDTQYF.

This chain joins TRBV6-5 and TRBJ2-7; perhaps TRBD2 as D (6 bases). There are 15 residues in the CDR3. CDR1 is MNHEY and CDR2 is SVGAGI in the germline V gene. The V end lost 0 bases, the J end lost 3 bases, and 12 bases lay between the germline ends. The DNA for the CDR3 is TGTGCCAGCAGTTACTCGGCGGGGTCGAACTACGAGCAGTACTTC. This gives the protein CASSYSAGSNYEQYF.

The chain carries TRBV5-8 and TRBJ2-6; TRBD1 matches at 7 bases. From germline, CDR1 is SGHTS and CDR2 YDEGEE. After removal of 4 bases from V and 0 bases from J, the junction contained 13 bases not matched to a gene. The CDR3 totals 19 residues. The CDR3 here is CASSPGQINLHSGANVLTF. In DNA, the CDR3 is TGTGCCAGCAGCCCGGGACAGATTAACCTACACTCTGGGGCCAACGTCCTGACTTTC.

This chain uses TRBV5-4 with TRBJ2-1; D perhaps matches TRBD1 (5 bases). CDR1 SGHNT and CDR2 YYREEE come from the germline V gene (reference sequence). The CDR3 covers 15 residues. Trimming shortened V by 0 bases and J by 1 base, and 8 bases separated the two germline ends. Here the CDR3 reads CASSLGQFSYNEQFF. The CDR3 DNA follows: TGTGCCAGCAGCTTGGGACAGTTTTCCTACAATGAGCAGTTCTTC.

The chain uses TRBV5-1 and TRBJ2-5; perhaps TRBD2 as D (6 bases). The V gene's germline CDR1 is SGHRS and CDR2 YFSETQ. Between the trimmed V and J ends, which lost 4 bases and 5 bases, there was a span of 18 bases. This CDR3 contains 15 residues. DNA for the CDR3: TGCGCCAGCAGCCCCTCAGGAGGGCTACAGGAGACCCAGTACTTC. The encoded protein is CASSPSGGLQETQYF.

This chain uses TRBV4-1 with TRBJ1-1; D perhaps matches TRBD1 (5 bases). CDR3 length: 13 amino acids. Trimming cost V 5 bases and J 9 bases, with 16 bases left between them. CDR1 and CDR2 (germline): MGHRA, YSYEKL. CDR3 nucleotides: TGCGCCAGCAGCGATTGGGGAGGGGCACAAGCTTTCTTT. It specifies CASSDWGGAQAFF.

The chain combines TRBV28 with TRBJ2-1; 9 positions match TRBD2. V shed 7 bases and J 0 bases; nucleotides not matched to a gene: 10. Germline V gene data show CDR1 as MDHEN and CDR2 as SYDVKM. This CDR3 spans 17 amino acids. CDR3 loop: CASIASGTLGSYNEQFF. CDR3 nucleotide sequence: TGTGCCAGCATCGCTAGCGGGACTTTGGGCTCCTACAATGAGCAGTTCTTC.

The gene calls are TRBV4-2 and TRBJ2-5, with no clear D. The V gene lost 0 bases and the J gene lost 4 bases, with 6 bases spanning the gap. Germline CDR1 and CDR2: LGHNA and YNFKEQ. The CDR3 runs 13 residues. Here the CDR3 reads CASSQDRVETQYF. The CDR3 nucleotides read TGTGCCAGCAGCCAAGATCGGGTAGAGACCCAGTACTTC.

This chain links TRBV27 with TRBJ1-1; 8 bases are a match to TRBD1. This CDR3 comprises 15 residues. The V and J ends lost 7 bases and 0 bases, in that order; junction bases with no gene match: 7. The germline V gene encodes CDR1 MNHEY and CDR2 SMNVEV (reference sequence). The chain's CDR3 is CASTQRQGMNTEAFF. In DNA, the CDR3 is TGTGCCAGCACCCAAAGACAGGGGATGAACACTGAAGCTTTCTTT.

The CDR3 nucleotides are TGTGCCAGCAGCACTGGGACAGGGATTGGATCCTACGAGCAGTACTTC. Encoded protein: CASSTGTGIGSYEQYF. This chain links TRBV21-1 with TRBJ2-7; the D call in the table, TRBD1, was not verified against the DNA. TRBV21-1 is a known pseudogene. The CDR3 sequence is 16 residues long.

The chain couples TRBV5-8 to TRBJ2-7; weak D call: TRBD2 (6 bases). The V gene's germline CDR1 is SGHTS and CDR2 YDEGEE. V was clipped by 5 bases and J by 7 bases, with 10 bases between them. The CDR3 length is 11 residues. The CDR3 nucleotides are TGTGCCAGCAGGGAGGCGGGGGAGCAGTACTTC. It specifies CASREAGEQYF.

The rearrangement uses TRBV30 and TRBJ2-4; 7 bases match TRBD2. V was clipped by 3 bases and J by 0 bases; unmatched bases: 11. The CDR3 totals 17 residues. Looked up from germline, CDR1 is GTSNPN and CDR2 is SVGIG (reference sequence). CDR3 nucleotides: TGTGCCTGGAGGCGGTGGGGCGGGGGTTTAGCCAAAAACATTCAGTACTTC. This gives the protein CAWRRWGGGLAKNIQYF. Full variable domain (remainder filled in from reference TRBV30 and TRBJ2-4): SQTIHQWPATLVQPVGSPLSLECTVEGTSNPNLYWYRQAAGRGLQLLFYSVGIGQISSEVPQNLSASRPQDRQFILSSKKLLLSDSGFYLCAWRRWGGGLAKNIQYFGAGTRLSVL.

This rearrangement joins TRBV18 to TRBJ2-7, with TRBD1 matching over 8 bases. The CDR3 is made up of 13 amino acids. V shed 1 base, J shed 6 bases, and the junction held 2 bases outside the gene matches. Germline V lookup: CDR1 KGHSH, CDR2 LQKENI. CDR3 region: CASSPLDRGEQYF. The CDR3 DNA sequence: TGTGCCAGCTCACCACTTGACAGGGGCGAGCAGTACTTC.

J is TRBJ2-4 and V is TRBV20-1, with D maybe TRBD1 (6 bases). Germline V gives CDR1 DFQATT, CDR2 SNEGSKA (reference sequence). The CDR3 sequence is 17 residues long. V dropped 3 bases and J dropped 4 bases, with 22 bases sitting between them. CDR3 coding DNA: TGCAGTGCTAGTCTCGCCGGTGGGGGCTCCAGTAAAAACATTCAGTACTTC. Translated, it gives CSASLAGGGSSKNIQYF.

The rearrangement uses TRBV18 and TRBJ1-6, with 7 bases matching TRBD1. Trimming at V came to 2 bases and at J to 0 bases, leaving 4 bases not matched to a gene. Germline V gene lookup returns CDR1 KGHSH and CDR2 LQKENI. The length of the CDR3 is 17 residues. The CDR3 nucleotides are TGTGCCAGCTCACCAACGACAGGGAGCTCCTATAATTCACCCCTCCACTTT. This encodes CASSPTTGSSYNSPLHF. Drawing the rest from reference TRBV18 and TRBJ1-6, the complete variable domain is NAGVMQNPRHLVRRRGQEARLRCSPMKGHSHVYWYRQLPEEGLKFMVYLQKENIIDESGMPKERFSAEFPKEGPSILRIQQVVRGDSAAYFCASSPTTGSSYNSPLHFGNGTRLTVT.

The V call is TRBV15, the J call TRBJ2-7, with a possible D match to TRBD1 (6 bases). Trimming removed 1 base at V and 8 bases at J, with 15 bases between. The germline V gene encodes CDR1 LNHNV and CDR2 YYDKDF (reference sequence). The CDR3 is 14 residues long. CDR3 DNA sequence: TGTGCCACCAGCAGAGGGGTGGACAGTGACCAGCAGTACTTC. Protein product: CATSRGVDSDQQYF.

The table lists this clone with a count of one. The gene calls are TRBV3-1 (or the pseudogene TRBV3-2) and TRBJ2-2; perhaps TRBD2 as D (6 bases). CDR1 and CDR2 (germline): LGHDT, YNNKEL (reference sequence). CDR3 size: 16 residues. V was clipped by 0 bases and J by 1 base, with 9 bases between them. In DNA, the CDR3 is TGTGCCAGCAGCCAAGAGGGCGGGAAGAACACCGGGGAGCTGTTTTTT. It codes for CASSQEGGKNTGELFF.

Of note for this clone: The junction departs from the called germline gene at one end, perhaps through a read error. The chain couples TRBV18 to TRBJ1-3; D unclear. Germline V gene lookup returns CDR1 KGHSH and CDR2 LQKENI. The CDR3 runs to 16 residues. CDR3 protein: CASSPQSAGSGNIIYF. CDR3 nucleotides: TGTGCCAGCTCACCTCAGAGCGCGGGCTCTGGAAACATCATATATTTT.

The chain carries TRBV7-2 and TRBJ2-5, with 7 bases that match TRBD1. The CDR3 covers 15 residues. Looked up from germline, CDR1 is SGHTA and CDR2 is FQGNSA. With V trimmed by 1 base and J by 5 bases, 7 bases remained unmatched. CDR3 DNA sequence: TGTGCCAGCAGCTTAGAGGGTTTACAGGGGGAGACCCAGTACTTC. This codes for CASSLEGLQGETQYF.

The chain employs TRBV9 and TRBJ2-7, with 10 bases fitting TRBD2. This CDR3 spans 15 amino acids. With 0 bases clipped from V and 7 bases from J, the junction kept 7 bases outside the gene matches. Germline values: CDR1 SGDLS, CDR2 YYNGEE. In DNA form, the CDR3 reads TGTGCCAGCAGCGTAGTGGCTAGCGGGAGTGGGGAGCAGTACTTC. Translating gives CASSVVASGSGEQYF.

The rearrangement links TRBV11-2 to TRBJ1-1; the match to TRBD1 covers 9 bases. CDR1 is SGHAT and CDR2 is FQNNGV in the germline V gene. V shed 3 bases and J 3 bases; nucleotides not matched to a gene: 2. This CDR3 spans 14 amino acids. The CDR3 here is CASSFRTGDTEAFF. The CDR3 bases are TGTGCCAGCAGCTTTAGGACAGGGGACACTGAAGCTTTCTTT.

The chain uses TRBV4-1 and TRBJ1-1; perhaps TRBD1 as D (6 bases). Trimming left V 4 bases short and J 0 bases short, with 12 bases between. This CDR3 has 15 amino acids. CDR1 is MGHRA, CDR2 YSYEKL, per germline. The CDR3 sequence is CASSPLGAMNTEAFF. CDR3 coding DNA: TGCGCCAGCAGCCCCCTGGGGGCCATGAACACTGAAGCTTTCTTT.

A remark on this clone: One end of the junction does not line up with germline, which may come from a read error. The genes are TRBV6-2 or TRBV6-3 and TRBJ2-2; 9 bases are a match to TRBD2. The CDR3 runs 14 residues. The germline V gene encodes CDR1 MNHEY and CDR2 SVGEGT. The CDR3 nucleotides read TGTGCCAGCAGTCTAGCGGGGAACTCCGGGGAGCTGTTTTTT. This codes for CASSLAGNSGELFF.